This T cell receptor beta chain was found in a study of cytomegalovirus exposure and HLA in healthy donors. Study-level background: There were fewer than 130 million unique TCR beta sequences, drawn from some 180 million T cells, in an earlier analysis. Points from the study as a whole: About 87% or about 30% of the time was how often most TCR beta V segments were productive, according to an earlier analysis. It was likely that a cluster of highly shared sequence variants was a sequencing artifact. Reportedly, diagnosis of cytomegalovirus status by the classifier showed high specificity and sensitivity.

A multiplex PCR was run with 60 Vbeta primers and 13 Jbeta primers. Libraries were prepared by immunoSEQ multiplex PCR; TCRdb keeps only in-frame clonotypes and omits some of them. The sample carries 150,000 to 200,000 clones, over 75% recorded once. This clone was observed once. What it binds is unknown. The CDR3 length is 15 residues. The V gene's germline CDR1 is ENHRY and CDR2 SYGVKD. V lost 3 bases, J lost 4 bases, and 14 bases lay in between. The rearrangement joins TRBV10-3 to TRBJ2-3, with D possibly matching TRBD1 (6 bases). Source material: PBMCs. The TCR comes from a female donor in good health and CMV-seronegative. The CDR3 DNA reads TGTGCCATCAGTGATGACAGGATCGAGTCAGATACGCAGTATTTT. Amino acid sequence: CAISDDRIESDTQYF.